A selection of T cell receptor beta chains follows, all from one sample in a study of blood T cell repertoires in COVID-19. Repertoires were generated with immunoSEQ multiplex PCR, while TCRdb's copy carries only in-frame clones and drops some. The table includes about 330,000 clones, around 87% detected once. Sequencing was performed on PBMCs or T cells enriched from blood (not recorded which). Receptors were obtained from a woman aged 25 to 39 who had recovered from COVID-19. CDR3s include the opening cysteine and the closing phenylalanine or tryptophan. D genes are given only for firm matches. Only some rows state a clone size, as once, few, many or a class for expanded clones.

TRBJ1-6,TRBV6-1,NA,NA,CASSVRGYTPLHF,TGTGCCAGCTCCGTAAGGGGTTACACACCCCTCCACTTT
TRBJ2-3,TRBV9,NA,TRBD1,CASSTWGQGAISDTQYF,TGTGCCAGCAGTACCTGGGGACAGGGGGCTATATCAGATACGCAGTATTTT
TRBJ1-5,TRBV5-1,few,NA,CASSFGQGNQPQHF,TGCGCCAGCAGCTTTGGTCAGGGCAATCAGCCCCAGCATTTT
TRBJ2-3,TRBV28,NA,NA,CASSFLRLETPDTQYF,TGTGCCAGCAGTTTTTTGAGACTAGAGACCCCAGATACGCAGTATTTT
TRBJ1-2,TRBV7-2,NA,NA,CASSIRVRGARFGYTF,TGTGCCAGCAGCATCAGGGTTCGCGGAGCAAGATTTGGCTACACCTTC
TRBJ1-4,TRBV6-2/TRBV6-3,once,NA,CASSCCRPAWWEKLFF,TGTGCCAGCAGTTGCTGCAGGCCCGCTTGGTGGGAAAAACTGTTTTTT
TRBJ1-2,TRBV11-2,NA,NA,CASRPNTRMEGYTF,TGTGCCAGCAGACCAAATACACGAATGGAGGGCTACACCTTC
TRBJ2-7,TRBV19,few,NA,CASSPSAVFGGMVYEQYF,TGTGCCAGTAGCCCTTCAGCAGTGTTCGGCGGGATGGTGTACGAGCAGTACTTC
TRBJ1-2,TRBV19,NA,NA,CASSPSPDSLHGYTF,TGTGCCAGTAGTCCGAGCCCCGACTCTTTACATGGCTACACCTTC
TRBJ1-2,TRBV27,NA,TRBD1,CASGYATGYGYTF,TGTGCCAGCGGGTACGCGACAGGGTATGGCTACACCTTC
TRBJ1-2,TRBV4-1,NA,NA,CASSQEPDSSYGYTF,TGCGCCAGCAGCCAGGAACCGGACAGTTCCTATGGCTACACCTTC
TRBJ1-4,TRBV11-3,NA,NA,CASSLDRYGEKLFF,TGTGCCAGCAGCTTAGATCGTTACGGGGAAAAACTGTTTTTT
TRBJ1-1,TRBV5-5,NA,TRBD1,CASSLGRGSMNTEAFF,TGTGCCAGCAGCTTAGGCAGGGGGTCAATGAACACTGAAGCTTTCTTT
TRBJ1-2,TRBV7-9,NA,TRBD1,CASSLTGGDIVGYTF,TGTGCCAGCAGCTTAACAGGGGGTGACATTGTGGGCTACACCTTC
TRBJ2-5,TRBV28,NA,TRBD1,CASSRRQGLETQYF,TGTGCCAGCAGCCGACGACAGGGATTAGAGACCCAGTACTTC
TRBJ2-2,TRBV7-6,NA,TRBD1,CASSPLVVGLTGFTGELFF,TGTGCCAGCAGCCCCCTCGTTGTGGGGTTGACAGGGTTCACCGGGGAGCTGTTTTTT
TRBJ2-5,TRBV10-1,NA,NA,CASSEAGADQETQYF,TGCGCCAGCAGTGAGGCGGGGGCCGACCAAGAGACCCAGTACTTC
TRBJ2-3,TRBV5-1,NA,TRBD2,CASSLGRGADTQYF,TGCGCCAGCAGCTTGGGCCGGGGGGCAGATACGCAGTATTTT
TRBJ2-7,TRBV29-1,NA,TRBD1,CSIRTGGGEQYF,TGCAGCATCAGGACAGGGGGCGGCGAGCAGTACTTC
TRBJ1-1,TRBV19,NA,NA,CASSMLSSSEAFF,TGTGCCAGTAGTATGTTGTCGTCCTCTGAAGCTTTCTTT
TRBJ1-2,TRBV19,NA,TRBD1,CASRDRANYGYTF,TGTGCCAGCCGGGACAGGGCTAACTATGGCTACACCTTC
TRBJ2-5,TRBV9,NA,TRBD2,CASSVSSGVVETQYF,TGTGCCAGCAGCGTGTCTAGCGGGGTCGTGGAGACCCAGTACTTC
TRBJ1-3,TRBV7-2,NA,NA,CASSWGEFSGNTIYF,TGTGCCAGCAGCTGGGGCGAGTTCTCTGGAAACACCATATATTTT
TRBJ1-6,TRBV6-2/TRBV6-3,NA,NA,CASSYSISSPLHF,TGTGCCAGCAGTTACTCTATTTCTTCACCCCTCCACTTT
TRBJ2-1,TRBV9,NA,NA,CASSERYRSSYNEQFF,TGTGCCAGCAGCGAGAGATACAGGAGCTCCTACAATGAGCAGTTCTTC
TRBJ1-2,TRBV10-3,NA,TRBD1,CAISGQQGALGYTF,TGTGCCATCAGTGGACAACAGGGGGCGCTGGGCTACACCTTC
TRBJ2-5,TRBV6-5,NA,TRBD1,CASRHRGIQETQYF,TGTGCCAGCAGGCACAGGGGAATCCAAGAGACCCAGTACTTC
TRBJ2-3,TRBV5-4,once,NA,CASSLRQGTDTQYF,TGTGCCAGCAGCTTAAGACAGGGCACAGATACGCAGTATTTT
TRBJ2-1,TRBV7-6,NA,TRBD2,CASSLAAGGINEQFF,TGTGCCAGCAGCTTAGCTGCGGGGGGGATCAATGAGCAGTTCTTC
TRBJ2-7,TRBV5-1,NA,NA,CASSLVPRGARGEQYF,TGCGCCAGCAGCTTGGTCCCCCGGGGGGCACGTGGCGAGCAGTACTTC
TRBJ1-5,TRBV2,NA,TRBD1,CASRQGQGGNQPQHF,TGTGCCAGCAGACAAGGACAGGGAGGCAATCAGCCCCAGCATTTT
TRBJ2-7,TRBV19,NA,NA,CASSISRGYYEQYF,TGTGCCAGTAGTATAAGTAGGGGGTACTACGAGCAGTACTTC